This T cell receptor beta chain was recorded in a study of T cell responses to AZD1222 COVID-19 vaccine. Findings of the study overall: Spike-spanning, vaccine-associated CD4 TCRs were dominant at 160-218 and 743-854. Every sample of the repertoires postdated the peak T cell response. A mostly white British donor set with more females was recruited, and clonal diversity was possibly underestimated. Nearly half of spike-specific TCRs reportedly target variant regions that are unmutated in the B.1.351 and B.1.1.7 variants.

As to this clone: Antigen specificity is unknown.

The V gene end was trimmed by 2 bases and the J gene end by 3 bases; junction bases not matched to a gene: 16. The CDR3 consists of 19 residues. Germline-derived CDR1 and CDR2 are SGDLS and YYNGEE. Sequencing was performed with immunoSEQ multiplex PCR; in TCRdb, only in-frame clones are kept and a portion is missing. The table lists 95,000 to 100,000 clones, more than 80% of them singletons. This receptor was identified in an adult in good health. The sequencing here drew on peripheral blood, taken on day 0 of AZD1222 vaccination. This chain links TRBV9 with TRBJ2-4; TRBD1 agrees at 8 bases. The CDR3 is CASSVGTGSPGLFKNIQYF. The CDR3 DNA follows: TGTGCCAGCAGCGTGGGGACAGGCTCACCCGGGCTGTTCAAAAACATTCAGTACTTC.